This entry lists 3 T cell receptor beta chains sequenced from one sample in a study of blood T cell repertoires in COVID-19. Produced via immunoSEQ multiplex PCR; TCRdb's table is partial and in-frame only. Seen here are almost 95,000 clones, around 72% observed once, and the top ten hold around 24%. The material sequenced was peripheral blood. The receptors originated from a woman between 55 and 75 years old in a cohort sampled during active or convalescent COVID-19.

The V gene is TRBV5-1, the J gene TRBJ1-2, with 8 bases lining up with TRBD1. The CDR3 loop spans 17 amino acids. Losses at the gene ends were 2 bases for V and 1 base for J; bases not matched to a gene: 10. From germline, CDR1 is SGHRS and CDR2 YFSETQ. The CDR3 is CASSFGTGMTLNYGYTF. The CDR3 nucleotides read TGCGCCAGCAGCTTTGGGACAGGCATGACCCTTAACTATGGCTACACCTTC.

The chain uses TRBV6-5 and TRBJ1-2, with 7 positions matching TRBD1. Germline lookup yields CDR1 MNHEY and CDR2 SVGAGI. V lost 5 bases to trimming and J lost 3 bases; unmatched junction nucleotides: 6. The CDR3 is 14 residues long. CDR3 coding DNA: TGTGCCAGCAGTCACGGACAGGTCGACTATGGCTACACCTTC. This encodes CASSHGQVDYGYTF.

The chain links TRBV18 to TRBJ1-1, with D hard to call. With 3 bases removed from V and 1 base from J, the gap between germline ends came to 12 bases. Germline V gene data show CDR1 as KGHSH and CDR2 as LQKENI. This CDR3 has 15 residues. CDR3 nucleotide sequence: TGTGCCAGCTCACCGACCACGCCAGGGAACACTGAAGCTTTCTTT. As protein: CASSPTTPGNTEAFF.